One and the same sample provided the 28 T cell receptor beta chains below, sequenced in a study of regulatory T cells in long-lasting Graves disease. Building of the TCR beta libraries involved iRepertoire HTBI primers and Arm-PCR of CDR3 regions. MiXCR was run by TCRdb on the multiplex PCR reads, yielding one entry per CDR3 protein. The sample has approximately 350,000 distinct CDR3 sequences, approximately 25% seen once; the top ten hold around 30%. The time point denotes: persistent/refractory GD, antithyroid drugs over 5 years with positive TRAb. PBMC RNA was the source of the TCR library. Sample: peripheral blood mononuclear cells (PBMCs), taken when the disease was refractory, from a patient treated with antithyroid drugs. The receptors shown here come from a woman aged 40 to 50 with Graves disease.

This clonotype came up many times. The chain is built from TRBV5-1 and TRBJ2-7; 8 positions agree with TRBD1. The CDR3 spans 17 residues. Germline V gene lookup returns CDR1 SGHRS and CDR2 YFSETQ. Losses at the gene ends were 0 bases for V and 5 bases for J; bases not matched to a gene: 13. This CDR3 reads CASSLGFAGQGTNEQYF. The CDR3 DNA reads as TGCGCCAGCAGCTTGGGATTTGCTGGACAGGGAACCAACGAGCAGTACTTC.

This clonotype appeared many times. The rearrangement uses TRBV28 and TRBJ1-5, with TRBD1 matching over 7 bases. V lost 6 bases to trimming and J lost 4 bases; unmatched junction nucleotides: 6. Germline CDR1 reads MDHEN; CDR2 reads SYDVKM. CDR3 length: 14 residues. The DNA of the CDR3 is TGTGCCAGCAGAACGATGACAGGGAATCAGCCCCAGCATTTT. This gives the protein CASRTMTGNQPQHF.

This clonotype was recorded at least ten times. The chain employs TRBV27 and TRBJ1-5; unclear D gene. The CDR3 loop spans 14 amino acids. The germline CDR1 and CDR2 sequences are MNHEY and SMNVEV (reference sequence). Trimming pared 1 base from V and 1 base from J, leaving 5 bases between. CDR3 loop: CASSLYQSNQPQHF. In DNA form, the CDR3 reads TGTGCCAGCAGTTTATATCAGAGCAATCAGCCCCAGCATTTT.

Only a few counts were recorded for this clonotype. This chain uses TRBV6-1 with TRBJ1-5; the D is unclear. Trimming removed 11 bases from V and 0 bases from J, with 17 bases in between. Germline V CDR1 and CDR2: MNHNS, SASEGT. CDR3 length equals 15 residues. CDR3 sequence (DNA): TGTGCCGTAGGCGGACGGTGGAATAGCAATCAGCCCCAGCATTTT. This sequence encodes CAVGGRWNSNQPQHF.

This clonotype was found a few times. CDR3 nucleotide sequence: TGTGCCAGCAGCAAGAAGGGGGCGCAACATCGCACCGGGGAGCTGTTTTTT. It specifies CASSKKGAQHRTGELFF. The rearrangement links TRBV27 to TRBJ2-2; 7 bases agree with TRBD1. This CDR3 is built from 17 residues. V dropped 6 bases and J dropped 4; count of bases not matched to a gene: 14. The germline V gene has CDR1 MNHEY and CDR2 SMNVEV (reference sequence).

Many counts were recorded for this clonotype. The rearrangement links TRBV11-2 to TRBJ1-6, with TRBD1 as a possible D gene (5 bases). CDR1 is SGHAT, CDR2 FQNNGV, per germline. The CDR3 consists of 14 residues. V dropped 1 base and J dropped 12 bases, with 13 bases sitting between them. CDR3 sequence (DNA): TGTGCCAGCAGCTTAGCACAGGCGTCGGGACCCCTCCACTTT. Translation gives CASSLAQASGPLHF.

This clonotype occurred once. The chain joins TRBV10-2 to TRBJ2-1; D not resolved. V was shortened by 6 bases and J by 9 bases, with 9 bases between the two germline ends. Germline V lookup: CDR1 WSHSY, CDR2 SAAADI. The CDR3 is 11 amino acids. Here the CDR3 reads CASRWRGEQFF. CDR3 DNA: TGCGCCAGCAGGTGGAGAGGTGAGCAGTTCTTC.

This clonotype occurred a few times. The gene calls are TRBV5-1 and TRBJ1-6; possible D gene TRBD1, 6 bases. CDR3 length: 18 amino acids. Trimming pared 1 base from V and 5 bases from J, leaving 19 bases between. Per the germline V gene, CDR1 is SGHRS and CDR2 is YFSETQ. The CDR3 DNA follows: TGCGCCAGCAGCTTGACCCCACTCTCGGCAGGGGATAATTCACCCCTCCACTTT. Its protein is CASSLTPLSAGDNSPLHF.

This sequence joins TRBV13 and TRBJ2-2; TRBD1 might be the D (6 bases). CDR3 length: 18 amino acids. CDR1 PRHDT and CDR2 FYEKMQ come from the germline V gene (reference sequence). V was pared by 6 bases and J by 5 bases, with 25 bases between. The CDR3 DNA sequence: TGTGCCAGCAGTTTCTACCGACTACAGGGCCGCCGGACCGGGGAGCTGTTTTTT. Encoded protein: CASSFYRLQGRRTGELFF.

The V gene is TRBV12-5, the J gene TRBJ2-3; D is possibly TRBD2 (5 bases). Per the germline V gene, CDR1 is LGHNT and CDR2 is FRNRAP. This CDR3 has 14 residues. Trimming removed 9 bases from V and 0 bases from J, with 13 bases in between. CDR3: CASYVGESTDTQYF. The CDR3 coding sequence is TGTGCTAGCTACGTTGGGGAGAGCACAGATACGCAGTATTTT.

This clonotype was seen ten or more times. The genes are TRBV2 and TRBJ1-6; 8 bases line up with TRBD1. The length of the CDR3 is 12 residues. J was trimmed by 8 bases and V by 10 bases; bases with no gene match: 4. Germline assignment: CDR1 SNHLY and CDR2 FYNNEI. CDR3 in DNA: TGTGCCACGGGGACAGGTTATTCACCCCTCCACTTT. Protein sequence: CATGTGYSPLHF.

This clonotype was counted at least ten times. The CDR3 loop is CSASQGKVTEAFF. The CDR3 coding sequence is TGCAGTGCTAGCCAGGGGAAGGTCACTGAAGCTTTCTTT. J is TRBJ1-1 and V is TRBV20-1; weak D call: TRBD1 (6 bases). CDR3 length equals 13 residues. Germline lookup yields CDR1 DFQATT and CDR2 SNEGSKA (reference sequence). V was clipped by 3 bases and J by 4 bases, with 12 bases between them.

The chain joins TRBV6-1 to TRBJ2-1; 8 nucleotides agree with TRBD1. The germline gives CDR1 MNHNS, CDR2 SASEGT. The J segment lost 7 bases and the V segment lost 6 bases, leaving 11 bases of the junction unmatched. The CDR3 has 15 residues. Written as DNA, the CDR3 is TGTGCCAGCAGGAAAAGACAGGGGTATGGAAATGAGCAGTTCTTC. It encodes CASRKRQGYGNEQFF.

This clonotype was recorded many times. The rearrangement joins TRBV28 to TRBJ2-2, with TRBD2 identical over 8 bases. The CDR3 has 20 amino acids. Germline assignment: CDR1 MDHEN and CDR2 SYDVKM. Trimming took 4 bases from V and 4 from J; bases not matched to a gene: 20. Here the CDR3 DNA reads TGTGCCAGCAGTTCGCACCTCCCCCAAGCGGGAGAGGGAAGCACCGGGGAGCTGTTTTTT. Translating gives CASSSHLPQAGEGSTGELFF.

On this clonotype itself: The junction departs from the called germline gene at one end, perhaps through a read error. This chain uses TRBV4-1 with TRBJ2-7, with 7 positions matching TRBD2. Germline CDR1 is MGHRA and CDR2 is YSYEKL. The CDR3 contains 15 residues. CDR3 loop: CASNQGDYNSYEQYF. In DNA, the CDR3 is TGCGCCAGCAACCAAGGGGACTACAACTCCTACGAGCAGTACTTC.

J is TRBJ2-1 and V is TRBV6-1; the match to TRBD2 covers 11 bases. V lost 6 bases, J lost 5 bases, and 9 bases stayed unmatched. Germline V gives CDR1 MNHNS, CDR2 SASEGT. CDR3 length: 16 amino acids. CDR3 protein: CASRPWTSGLDNEQFF. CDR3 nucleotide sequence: TGTGCCAGCAGACCCTGGACTAGCGGGCTAGACAATGAGCAGTTCTTC.

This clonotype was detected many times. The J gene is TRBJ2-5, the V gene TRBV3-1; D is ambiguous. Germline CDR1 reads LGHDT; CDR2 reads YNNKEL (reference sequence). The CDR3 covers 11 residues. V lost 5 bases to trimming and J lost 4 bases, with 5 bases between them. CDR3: CASSEGETQYF. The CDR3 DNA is TGTGCCAGCAGCGAAGGAGAGACCCAGTACTTC.

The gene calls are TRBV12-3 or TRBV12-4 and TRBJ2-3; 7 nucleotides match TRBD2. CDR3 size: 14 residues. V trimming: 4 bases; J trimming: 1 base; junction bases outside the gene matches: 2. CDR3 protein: CASSYSGGTDTQYF. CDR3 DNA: TGTGCCAGCAGTTACAGCGGGGGCACAGATACGCAGTATTTT.

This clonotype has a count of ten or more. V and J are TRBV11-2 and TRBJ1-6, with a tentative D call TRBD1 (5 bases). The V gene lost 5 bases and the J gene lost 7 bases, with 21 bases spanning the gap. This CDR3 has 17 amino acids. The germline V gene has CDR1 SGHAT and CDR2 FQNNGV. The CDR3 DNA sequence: TGTGCCAGCAGCCTCCGGGACCTCTCCAGCGAGAATTCACCCCTCCACTTT. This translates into CASSLRDLSSENSPLHF.

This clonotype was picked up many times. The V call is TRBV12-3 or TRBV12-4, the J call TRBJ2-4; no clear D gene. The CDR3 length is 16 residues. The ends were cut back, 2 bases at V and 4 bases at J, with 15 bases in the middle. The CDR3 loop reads CASSLPPAEPKNIQYF. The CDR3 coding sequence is TGTGCCAGCAGTTTACCCCCGGCGGAGCCAAAAAACATTCAGTACTTC.

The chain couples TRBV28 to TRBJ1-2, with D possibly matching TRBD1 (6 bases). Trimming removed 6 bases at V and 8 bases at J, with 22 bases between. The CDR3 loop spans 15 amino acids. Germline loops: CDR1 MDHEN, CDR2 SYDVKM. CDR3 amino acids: CASRSPGGAVEGYTF. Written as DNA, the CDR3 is TGTGCCAGCAGGTCCCCTGGGGGCGCCGTGGAGGGCTACACCTTC.

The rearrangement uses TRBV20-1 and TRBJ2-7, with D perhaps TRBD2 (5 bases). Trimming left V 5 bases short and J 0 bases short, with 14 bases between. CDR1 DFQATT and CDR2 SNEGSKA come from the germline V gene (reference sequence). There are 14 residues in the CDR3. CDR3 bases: TGCAGTGCTGAAGTCACGGGGAGCTCCTACGAGCAGTACTTC. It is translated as CSAEVTGSSYEQYF.

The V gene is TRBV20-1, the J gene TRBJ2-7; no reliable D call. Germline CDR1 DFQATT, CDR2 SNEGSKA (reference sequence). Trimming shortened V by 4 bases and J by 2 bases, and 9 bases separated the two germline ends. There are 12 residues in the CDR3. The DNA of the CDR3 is TGCAGTGCTACGGTCGGGCCCTACGAGCAGTACTTC. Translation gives CSATVGPYEQYF.

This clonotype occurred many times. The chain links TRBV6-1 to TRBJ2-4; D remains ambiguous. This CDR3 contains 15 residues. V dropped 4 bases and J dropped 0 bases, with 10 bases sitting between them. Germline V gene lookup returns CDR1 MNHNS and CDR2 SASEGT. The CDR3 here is CASSAMSLAKNIQYF. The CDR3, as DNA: TGTGCCAGCAGTGCTATGTCATTAGCCAAAAACATTCAGTACTTC.

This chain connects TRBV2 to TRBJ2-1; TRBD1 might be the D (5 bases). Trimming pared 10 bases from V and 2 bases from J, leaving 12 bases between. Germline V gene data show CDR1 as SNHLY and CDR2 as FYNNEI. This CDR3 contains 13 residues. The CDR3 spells CAKQEPPYNEQFF. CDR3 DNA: TGTGCCAAACAGGAGCCGCCCTACAATGAGCAGTTCTTC.

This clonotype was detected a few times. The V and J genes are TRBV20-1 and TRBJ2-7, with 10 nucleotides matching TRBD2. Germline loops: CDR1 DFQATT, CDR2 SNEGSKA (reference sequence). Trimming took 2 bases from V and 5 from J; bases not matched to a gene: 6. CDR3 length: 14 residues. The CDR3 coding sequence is TGCAGTGCTAGACCACTAGCGGGATCCCACGAGCAGTACTTC. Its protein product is CSARPLAGSHEQYF.

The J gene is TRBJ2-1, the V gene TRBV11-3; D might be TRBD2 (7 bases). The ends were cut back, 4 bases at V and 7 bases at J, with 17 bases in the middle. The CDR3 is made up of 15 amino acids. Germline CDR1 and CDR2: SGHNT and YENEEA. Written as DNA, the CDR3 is TGTGCCAGCAGCTCAACAGGGAGGGGGGGGAATGAGCAGTTCTTC. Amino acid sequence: CASSSTGRGGNEQFF.

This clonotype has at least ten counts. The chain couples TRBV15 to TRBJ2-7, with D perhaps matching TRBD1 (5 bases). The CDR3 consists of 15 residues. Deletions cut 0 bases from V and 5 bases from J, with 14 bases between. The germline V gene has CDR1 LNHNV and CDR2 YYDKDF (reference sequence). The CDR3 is CATSRDRRQPHEQYF. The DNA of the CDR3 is TGTGCCACCAGCAGAGATCGCCGACAGCCGCACGAGCAGTACTTC.